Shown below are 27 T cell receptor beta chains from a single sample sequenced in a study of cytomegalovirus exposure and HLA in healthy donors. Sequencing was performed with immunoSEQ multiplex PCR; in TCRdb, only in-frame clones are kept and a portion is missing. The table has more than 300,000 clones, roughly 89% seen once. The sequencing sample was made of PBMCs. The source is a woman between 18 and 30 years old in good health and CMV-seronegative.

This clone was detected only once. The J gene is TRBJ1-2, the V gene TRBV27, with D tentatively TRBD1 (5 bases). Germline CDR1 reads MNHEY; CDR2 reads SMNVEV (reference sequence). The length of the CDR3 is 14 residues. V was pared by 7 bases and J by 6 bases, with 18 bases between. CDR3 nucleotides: TGTGCCAGCAAGCTCCAGGGAGGGGTGGATGGCTACACCTTC. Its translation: CASKLQGGVDGYTF.

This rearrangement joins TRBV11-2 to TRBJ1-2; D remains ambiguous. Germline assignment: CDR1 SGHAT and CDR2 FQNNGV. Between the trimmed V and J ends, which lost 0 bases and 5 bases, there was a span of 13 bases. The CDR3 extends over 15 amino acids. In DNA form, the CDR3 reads TGTGCCAGCAGCTTAGATAGATTTTCGGGGTATGGCTACACCTTC. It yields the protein CASSLDRFSGYGYTF.

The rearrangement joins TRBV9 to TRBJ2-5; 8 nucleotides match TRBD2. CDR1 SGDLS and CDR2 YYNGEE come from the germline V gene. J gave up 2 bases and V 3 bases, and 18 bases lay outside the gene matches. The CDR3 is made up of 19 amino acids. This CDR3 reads CASSAGWGGRGESQETQYF. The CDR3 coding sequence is TGTGCCAGCAGCGCAGGATGGGGAGGGCGGGGGGAATCACAAGAGACCCAGTACTTC.

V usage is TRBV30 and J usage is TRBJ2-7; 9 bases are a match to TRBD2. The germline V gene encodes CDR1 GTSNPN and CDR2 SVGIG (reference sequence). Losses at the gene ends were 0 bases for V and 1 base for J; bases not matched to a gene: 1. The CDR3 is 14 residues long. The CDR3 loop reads CAWSVSGGSYEQYF. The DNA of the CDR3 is TGTGCCTGGAGTGTTAGCGGGGGATCCTACGAGCAGTACTTC.

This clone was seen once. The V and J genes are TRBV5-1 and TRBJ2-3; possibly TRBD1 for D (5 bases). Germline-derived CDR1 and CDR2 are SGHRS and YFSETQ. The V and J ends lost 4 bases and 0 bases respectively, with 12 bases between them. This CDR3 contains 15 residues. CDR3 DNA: TGCGCCAGCAGCCAGCAGGGCCGAAGCACAGATACGCAGTATTTT. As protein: CASSQQGRSTDTQYF.

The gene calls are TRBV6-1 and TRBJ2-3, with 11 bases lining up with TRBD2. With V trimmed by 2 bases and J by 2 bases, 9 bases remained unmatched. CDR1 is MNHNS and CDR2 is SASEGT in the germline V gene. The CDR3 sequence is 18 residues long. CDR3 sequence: CASSENQIAGGLTDTQYF. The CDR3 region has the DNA TGTGCCAGCAGTGAAAACCAGATAGCGGGAGGGCTCACAGATACGCAGTATTTT.

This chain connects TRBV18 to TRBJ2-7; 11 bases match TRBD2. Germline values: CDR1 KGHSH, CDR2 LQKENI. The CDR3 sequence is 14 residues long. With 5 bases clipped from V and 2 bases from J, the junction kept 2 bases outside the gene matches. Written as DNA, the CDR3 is TGTGCCAGCTCAACTAGCGGGGGCCCCTACGAGCAGTACTTC. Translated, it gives CASSTSGGPYEQYF.

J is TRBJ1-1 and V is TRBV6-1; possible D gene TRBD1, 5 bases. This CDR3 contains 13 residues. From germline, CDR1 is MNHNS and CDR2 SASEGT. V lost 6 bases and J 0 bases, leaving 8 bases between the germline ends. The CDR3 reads CASRTVMNTEAFF. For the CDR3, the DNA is TGTGCCAGCAGGACAGTTATGAACACTGAAGCTTTCTTT.

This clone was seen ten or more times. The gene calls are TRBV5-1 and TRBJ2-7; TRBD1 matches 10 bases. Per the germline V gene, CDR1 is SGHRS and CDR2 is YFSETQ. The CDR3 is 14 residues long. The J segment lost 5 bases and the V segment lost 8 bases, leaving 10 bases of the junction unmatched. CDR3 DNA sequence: TGCGCCAGTTGTCGAGGGGACAGGGGCGACGAGCAGTACTTC. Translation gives CASCRGDRGDEQYF.

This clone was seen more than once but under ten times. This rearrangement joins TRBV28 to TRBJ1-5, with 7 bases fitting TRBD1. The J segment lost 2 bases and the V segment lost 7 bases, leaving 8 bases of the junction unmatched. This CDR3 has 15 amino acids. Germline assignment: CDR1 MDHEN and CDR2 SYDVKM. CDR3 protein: CASTPRTGGNQPQHF. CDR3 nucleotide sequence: TGTGCCAGCACGCCCCGGACAGGAGGCAATCAGCCCCAGCATTTT.

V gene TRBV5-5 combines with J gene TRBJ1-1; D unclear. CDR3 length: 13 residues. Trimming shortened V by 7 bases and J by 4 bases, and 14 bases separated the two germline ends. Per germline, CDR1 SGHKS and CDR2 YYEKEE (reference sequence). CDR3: CASDAVGGTEAFF. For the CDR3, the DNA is TGTGCCAGCGACGCCGTGGGAGGCACTGAAGCTTTCTTT.

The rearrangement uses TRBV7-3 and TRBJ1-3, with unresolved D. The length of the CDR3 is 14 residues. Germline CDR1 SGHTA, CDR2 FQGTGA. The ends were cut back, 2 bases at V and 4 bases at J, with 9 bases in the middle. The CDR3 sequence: CASSLEPSGNTIYF. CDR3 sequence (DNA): TGTGCCAGCAGCTTAGAACCAAGCGGAAACACCATATATTTT.

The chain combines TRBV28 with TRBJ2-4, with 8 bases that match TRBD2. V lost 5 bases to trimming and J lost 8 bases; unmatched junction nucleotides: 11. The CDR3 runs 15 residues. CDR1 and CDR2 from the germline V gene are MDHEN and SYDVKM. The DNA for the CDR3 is TGTGCCAGCAGTCTCCCGGGGGGGACGGCCGACATTCAGTACTTC. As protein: CASSLPGGTADIQYF.

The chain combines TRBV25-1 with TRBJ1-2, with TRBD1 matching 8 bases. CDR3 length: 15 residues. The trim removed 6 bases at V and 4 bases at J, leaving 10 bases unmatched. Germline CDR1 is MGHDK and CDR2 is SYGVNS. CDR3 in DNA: TGTGCCAGCAGCGCCCGAACAGGGGGAGGCTATGGCTACACCTTC. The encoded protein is CASSARTGGGYGYTF.

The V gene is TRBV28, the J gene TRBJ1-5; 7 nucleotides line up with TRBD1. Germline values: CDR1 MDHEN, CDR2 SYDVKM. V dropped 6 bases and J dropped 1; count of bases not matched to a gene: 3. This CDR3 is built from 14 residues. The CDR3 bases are TGTGCCAGCAGAACAGGGGTGAGCAATCAGCCCCAGCATTTT. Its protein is CASRTGVSNQPQHF.

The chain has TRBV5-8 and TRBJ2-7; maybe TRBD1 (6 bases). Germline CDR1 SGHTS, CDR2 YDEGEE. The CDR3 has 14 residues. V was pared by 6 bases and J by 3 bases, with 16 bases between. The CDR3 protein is CASTVGTTFYEQYF. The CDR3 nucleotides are TGTGCCAGCACCGTTGGGACAACCTTCTACGAGCAGTACTTC.

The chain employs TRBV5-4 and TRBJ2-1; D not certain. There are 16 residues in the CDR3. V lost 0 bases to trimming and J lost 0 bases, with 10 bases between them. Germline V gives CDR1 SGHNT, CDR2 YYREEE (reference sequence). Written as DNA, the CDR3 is TGTGCCAGCAGCTTGGAAGGAGCTAGCTCCTACAATGAGCAGTTCTTC. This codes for CASSLEGASSYNEQFF. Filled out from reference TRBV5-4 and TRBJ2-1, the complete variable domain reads ETGVTQSPTHLIKTRGQQVTLRCSSQSGHNTVSWYQQALGQGPQFIFQYYREEENGRGNFPPRFSGLQFPNYSSELNVNALELDDSALYLCASSLEGASSYNEQFFGPGTRLTVL.

This CDR3 is CASSLWQDSNQPQHF. The CDR3 DNA is TGTGCCAGCAGTTTATGGCAGGATAGCAATCAGCCCCAGCATTTT. This chain joins TRBV27 and TRBJ1-5, with D hard to call. Germline V lookup: CDR1 MNHEY, CDR2 SMNVEV (reference sequence). V was trimmed by 1 base and J by 0 bases, leaving 7 bases between them. The CDR3 totals 15 residues.

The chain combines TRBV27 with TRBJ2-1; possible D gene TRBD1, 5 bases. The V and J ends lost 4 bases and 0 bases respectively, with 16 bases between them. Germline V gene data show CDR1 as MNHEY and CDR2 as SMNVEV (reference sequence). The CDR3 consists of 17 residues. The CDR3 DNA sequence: TGTGCCAGCAGTTCGCGACCAGGGTGGAGCTCCTACAATGAGCAGTTCTTC. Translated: CASSSRPGWSSYNEQFF.

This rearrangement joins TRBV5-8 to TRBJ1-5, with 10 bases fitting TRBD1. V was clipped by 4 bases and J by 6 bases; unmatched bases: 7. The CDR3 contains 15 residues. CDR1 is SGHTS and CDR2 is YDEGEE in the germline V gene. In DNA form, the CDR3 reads TGTGCCAGCAGCGTCGGGACAGGGGAAAGTCAGCCCCAGCATTTT. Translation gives CASSVGTGESQPQHF.

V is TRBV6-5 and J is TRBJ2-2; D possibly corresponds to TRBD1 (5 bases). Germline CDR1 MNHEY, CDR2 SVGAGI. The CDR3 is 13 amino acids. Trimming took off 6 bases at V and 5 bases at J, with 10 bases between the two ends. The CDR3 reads CASRAGLTGELFF. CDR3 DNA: TGTGCCAGCAGGGCAGGGTTAACCGGGGAGCTGTTTTTT.

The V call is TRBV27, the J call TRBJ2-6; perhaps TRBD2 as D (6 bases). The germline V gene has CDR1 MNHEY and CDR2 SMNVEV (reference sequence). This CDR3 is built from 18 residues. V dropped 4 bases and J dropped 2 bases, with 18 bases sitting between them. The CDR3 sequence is CASSSYRRGGAGANVLTF. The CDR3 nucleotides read TGTGCCAGCAGTTCATACCGCCGTGGCGGGGCTGGGGCCAACGTCCTGACTTTC. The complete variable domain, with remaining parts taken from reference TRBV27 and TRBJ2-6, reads EAQVTQNPRYLITVTGKKLTVTCSQNMNHEYMSWYRQDPGLGLRQIYYSMNVEVTDKGDVPEGYKVSRKEKRNFPLILESPSPNQTSLYFCASSSYRRGGAGANVLTFGAGSRLTVL.

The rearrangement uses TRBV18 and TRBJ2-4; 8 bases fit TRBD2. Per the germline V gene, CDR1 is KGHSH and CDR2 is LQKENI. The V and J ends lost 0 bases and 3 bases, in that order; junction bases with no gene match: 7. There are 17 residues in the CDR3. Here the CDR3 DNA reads TGTGCCAGCTCACCACCGAGGAGCGGGGGAAACAAAAACATTCAGTACTTC. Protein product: CASSPPRSGGNKNIQYF.

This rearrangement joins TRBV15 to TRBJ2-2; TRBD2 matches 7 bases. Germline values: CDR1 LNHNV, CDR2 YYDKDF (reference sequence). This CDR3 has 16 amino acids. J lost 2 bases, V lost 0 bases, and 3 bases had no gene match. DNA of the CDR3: TGTGCCACCAGCAGAGAGGTGGGACTAAACACCGGGGAGCTGTTTTTT. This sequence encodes CATSREVGLNTGELFF.

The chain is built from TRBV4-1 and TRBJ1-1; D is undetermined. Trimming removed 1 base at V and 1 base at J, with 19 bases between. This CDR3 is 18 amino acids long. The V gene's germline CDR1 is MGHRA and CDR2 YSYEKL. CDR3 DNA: TGCGCCAGCAGCCAAGGACTTGCTCGGTCGGTTAAGAACACTGAAGCTTTCTTT. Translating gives CASSQGLARSVKNTEAFF.

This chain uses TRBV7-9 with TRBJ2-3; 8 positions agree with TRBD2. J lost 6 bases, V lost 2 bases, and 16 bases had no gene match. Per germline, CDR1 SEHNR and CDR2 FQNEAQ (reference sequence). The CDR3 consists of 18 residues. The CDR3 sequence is CASSLPPGAGVESDTQYF. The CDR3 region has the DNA TGTGCCAGCAGCTTACCTCCGGGAGCGGGAGTGGAATCCGATACGCAGTATTTT.

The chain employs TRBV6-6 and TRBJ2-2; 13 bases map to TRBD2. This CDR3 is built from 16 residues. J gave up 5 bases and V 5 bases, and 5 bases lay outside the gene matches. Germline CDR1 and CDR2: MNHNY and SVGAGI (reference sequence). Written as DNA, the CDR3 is TGTGCCAGCAGTCCCAGACTAGCGGGGGGAACCGGGGAGCTGTTTTTT. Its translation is CASSPRLAGGTGELFF.